A single sample gave rise to the 10 T cell receptor beta chains below, sequenced in a study of Ad26.COV2.S vaccination and SARS-CoV-2 variants. Using immunoSEQ multiplex PCR, the repertoire was profiled, and TCRdb retains in-frame clones only, with some absent. This sample has roughly 700,000 clones, with more than 70% found just once. Noted treatment: 15 to 20 received Ad26.COV2.S at low or high dose, single or two shots; roughly five received placebo; per-sample allocation not given. Day 63 after the first vaccine or placebo injection was the time point for sampling. The sequences come from peripheral blood, collected in a trial of Ad26.COV2.S vaccine versus placebo. All receptors derive from a person between 18 and 60 years old who received the Ad26.COV2.S COVID-19 vaccine or a placebo.

The gene calls are TRBV7-2 and TRBJ2-2, with D perhaps assigned TRBD1 or TRBD2 (5 bases each). CDR3 length equals 17 residues. Trimming shortened V by 5 bases and J by 3 bases, and 19 bases separated the two germline ends. Per germline, CDR1 SGHTA and CDR2 FQGNSA. CDR3 sequence reads: CASSARQKSGHTGELFF. Written as DNA, the CDR3 is TGTGCCAGCAGCGCGCGACAGAAATCGGGGCACACCGGGGAGCTGTTTTTT.

The rearrangement uses TRBV19 and TRBJ2-6; D remains ambiguous. V dropped 0 bases and J dropped 0 bases, with 12 bases sitting between them. The CDR3 is 18 amino acids. CDR1 LNHDA and CDR2 SQIVND come from the germline V gene (reference sequence). The CDR3 coding sequence is TGTGCCAGTAGTATAGATCAAGATAGGGCCTCTGGGGCCAACGTCCTGACTTTC. Translating gives CASSIDQDRASGANVLTF.

The chain employs TRBV2 and TRBJ1-1, with D unclear. This CDR3 is 14 amino acids long. Looked up from germline, CDR1 is SNHLY and CDR2 is FYNNEI. Trimming pared 3 bases from V and 2 bases from J, leaving 10 bases between. CDR3 in DNA: TGTGCCAGCAGTGATCTGGGTCCCAACACTGAAGCTTTCTTT. As protein: CASSDLGPNTEAFF.

The chain carries TRBV6-2 or TRBV6-3 and TRBJ1-1; D remains ambiguous. Trimming shortened V by 2 bases and J by 4 bases, and 14 bases separated the two germline ends. Germline V gene data show CDR1 as MNHEY and CDR2 as SVGEGT. The length of the CDR3 is 15 residues. CDR3 amino acids: CASSYVKVGSTEAFF. The CDR3 DNA is TGTGCCAGCAGTTACGTTAAGGTCGGGTCCACTGAAGCTTTCTTT.

The J gene is TRBJ2-5, the V gene TRBV19, with D perhaps TRBD1 (6 bases). Germline assignment: CDR1 LNHDA and CDR2 SQIVND (reference sequence). Trimming removed 3 bases at V and 1 base at J, with 15 bases between. The CDR3 totals 16 residues. CDR3 nucleotide sequence: TGTGCCAGTAGTATCAGACAGGTCTCCCCCCAAGAGACCCAGTACTTC. Protein product: CASSIRQVSPQETQYF.

In DNA, the CDR3 is TGCGCCAGCAGCCGAACAGGGACCTATGGCTACACCTTC. Its protein product is CASSRTGTYGYTF. The V gene is TRBV5-1, the J gene TRBJ1-2, with D tentatively TRBD1 (6 bases). CDR1 and CDR2 from the germline V gene are SGHRS and YFSETQ. This CDR3 is built from 13 residues. Trimming shortened V by 4 bases and J by 4 bases, and 11 bases separated the two germline ends.

The chain carries TRBV3-1 (or the pseudogene TRBV3-2) and TRBJ2-1; D might be TRBD2 (6 bases). The CDR3 contains 15 residues. V lost 0 bases and J lost 10, with 16 bases in between. Germline lookup yields CDR1 LGHDT and CDR2 YNNKEL (reference sequence). CDR3 nucleotide sequence: TGTGCCAGCAGCCAAGATAGCGGAACCCCTGGGGAGCAGTTCTTC. Its protein is CASSQDSGTPGEQFF.

The rearrangement links TRBV30 to TRBJ2-1; D possibly matches TRBD1 or TRBD2 (5 bases each). The CDR3 loop spans 11 amino acids. CDR1 is GTSNPN and CDR2 is SVGIG in the germline V gene (reference sequence). CDR3 sequence reads: CARGPPNEQFF. CDR3 nucleotide sequence: TGTGCGAGGGGACCCCCCAATGAGCAGTTCTTC.

This chain connects TRBV7-9 to TRBJ1-1; possibly TRBD1 for D (6 bases). The length of the CDR3 is 13 residues. Germline values: CDR1 SEHNR, CDR2 FQNEAQ (reference sequence). The V and J ends lost 5 bases and 8 bases respectively, with 15 bases between them. In nucleotides, the CDR3 is TGTGCCAGCAGCCAGGTGTGGGGGGGCGAAGCTTTCTTT. It codes for CASSQVWGGEAFF.

The V and J genes are TRBV14 and TRBJ2-7, with D hard to call. Germline values: CDR1 SGHDN, CDR2 FVKESK. The CDR3 length is 14 residues. V was shortened by 4 bases and J by 3 bases, with 13 bases between the two germline ends. The CDR3 DNA is TGTGCCAGCAGCCTTGGTCAATTAAACTACGAGCAGTACTTC. Translation: CASSLGQLNYEQYF.